This entry is about one TCR beta chain. Per germline, CDR1 MGHDK and CDR2 SYGVNS. Losses at the gene ends were 6 bases for V and 4 bases for J; bases not matched to a gene: 14. The CDR3 consists of 18 residues. An absence of ophthalmopathy progression within 18 months meant stable Graves' hyperthyroidism. The data are from a study of T cells in Graves' hyperthyroidism and ophthalmopathy. The TCR beta CDR3 regions underwent amplification using RNA transcripts as the source. First-round RT-PCR of the TCR CDR3 relied on the HTBI primer set. One entry per CDR3 protein results from TCRdb running MiXCR on the multiplex PCR reads. The table records hundreds of thousands of distinct CDR3 sequences, about 38% of them present only once.

Sequencing was performed on blood. This chain connects TRBV25-1 to TRBJ2-2, with 10 nucleotides matching TRBD2. This clonotype was sampled from a man younger than 35 with Graves' hyperthyroidism. CDR3 DNA sequence: TGTGCCAGCAGCCCGGCGGCTAGCGGGAGCCCCGGCACCGGGGAGCTGTTTTTT. Translating it yields CASSPAASGSPGTGELFF.